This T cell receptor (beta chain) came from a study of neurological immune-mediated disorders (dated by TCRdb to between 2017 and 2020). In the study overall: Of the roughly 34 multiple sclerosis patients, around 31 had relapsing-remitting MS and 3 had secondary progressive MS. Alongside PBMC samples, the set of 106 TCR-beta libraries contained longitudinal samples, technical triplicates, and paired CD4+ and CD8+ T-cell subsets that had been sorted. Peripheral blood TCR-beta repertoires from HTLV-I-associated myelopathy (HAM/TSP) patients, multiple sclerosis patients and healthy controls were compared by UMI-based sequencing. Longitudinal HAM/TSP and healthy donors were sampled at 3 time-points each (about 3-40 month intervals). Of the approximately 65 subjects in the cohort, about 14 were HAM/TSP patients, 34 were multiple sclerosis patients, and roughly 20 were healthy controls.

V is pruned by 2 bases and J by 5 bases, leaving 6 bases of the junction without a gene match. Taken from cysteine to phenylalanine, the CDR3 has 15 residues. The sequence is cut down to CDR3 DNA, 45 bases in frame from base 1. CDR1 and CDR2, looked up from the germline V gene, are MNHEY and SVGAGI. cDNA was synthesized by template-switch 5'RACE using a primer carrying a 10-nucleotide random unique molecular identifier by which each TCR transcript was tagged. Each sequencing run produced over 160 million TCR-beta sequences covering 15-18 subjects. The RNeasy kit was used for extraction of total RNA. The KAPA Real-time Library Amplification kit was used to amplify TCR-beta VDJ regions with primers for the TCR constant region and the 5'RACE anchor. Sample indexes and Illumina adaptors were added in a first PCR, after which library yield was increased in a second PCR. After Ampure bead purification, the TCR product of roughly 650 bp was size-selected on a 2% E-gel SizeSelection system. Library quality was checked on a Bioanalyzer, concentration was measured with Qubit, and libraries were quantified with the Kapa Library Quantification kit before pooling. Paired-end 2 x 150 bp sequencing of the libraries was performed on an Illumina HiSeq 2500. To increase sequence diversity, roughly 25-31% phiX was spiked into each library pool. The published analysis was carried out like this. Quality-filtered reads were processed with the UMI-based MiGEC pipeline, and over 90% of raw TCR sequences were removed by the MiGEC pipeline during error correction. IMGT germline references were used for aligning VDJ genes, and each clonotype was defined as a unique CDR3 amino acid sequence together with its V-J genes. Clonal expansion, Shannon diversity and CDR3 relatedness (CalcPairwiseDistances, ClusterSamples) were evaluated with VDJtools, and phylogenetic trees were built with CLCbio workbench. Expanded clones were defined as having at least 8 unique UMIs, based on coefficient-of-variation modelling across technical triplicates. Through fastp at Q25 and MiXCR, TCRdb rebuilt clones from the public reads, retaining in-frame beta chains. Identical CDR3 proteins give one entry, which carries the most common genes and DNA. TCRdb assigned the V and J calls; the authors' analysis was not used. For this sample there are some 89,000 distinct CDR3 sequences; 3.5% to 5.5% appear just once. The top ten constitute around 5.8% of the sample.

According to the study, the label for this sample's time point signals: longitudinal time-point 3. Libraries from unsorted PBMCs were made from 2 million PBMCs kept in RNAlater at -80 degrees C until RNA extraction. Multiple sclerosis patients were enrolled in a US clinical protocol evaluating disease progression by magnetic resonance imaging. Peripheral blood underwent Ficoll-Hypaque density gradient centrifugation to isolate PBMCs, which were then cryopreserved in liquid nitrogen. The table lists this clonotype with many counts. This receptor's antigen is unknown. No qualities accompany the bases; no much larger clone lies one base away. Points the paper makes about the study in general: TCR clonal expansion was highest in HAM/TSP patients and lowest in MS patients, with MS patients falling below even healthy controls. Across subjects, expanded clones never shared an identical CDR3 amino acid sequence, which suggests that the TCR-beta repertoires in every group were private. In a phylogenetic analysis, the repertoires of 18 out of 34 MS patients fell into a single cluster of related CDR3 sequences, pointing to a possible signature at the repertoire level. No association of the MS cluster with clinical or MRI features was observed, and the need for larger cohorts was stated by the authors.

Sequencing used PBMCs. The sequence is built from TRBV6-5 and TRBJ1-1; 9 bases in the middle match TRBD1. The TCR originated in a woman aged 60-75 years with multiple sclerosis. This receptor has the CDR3 CASSYQRTGATEAFF. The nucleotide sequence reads TGTGCCAGCAGTTACCAAAGGACAGGGGCGACTGAAGCTTTCTTT.